This TCR beta chain was captured by sequencing in a study of T cell responses to AZD1222 COVID-19 vaccine. Study results and caveats: Baseline seropositivity occurred in only a handful of AZD1222 recipients. Rises in breadth and depth of Spike-specific TCRs came after two AZD1222 doses.

The length of the CDR3 is 14 residues. V lost 1 base to trimming and J lost 7 bases, with 8 bases between them. The germline V gene encodes CDR1 SGHDN and CDR2 FVKESK. Profiling relied on immunoSEQ multiplex PCR, and the TCRdb table lists in-frame clones only, not all of them. The sample records around 150,000 clones, around 90% being singletons. As concerns this clone: No antigen is known for it.

This TCR derives from an adult who received the AZD1222 COVID-19 vaccine. This sequence joins TRBV14 and TRBJ1-6; D gene unclear. Sequenced here: peripheral blood, sampled 28 days after the second AZD1222 dose. The DNA for the CDR3 is TGTGCCAGCAGCCAAGGCCCCGGAAATTCACCCCTCCACTTT. This gives the protein CASSQGPGNSPLHF.